This T cell receptor beta chain was captured in a study of control samples from healthy donors and cancer patients. Of note for this clone: Other nucleotide sequences from this sample produce the same CDR3.

Trimming removed 0 bases at V and 5 bases at J, with 5 bases between. This CDR3 has 12 residues. Germline assignment: CDR1 SGHRS and CDR2 YFSETQ. Generated by immunoSEQ multiplex PCR, the TCRdb table keeps only in-frame clones and is missing some. The sample shows about 170,000 clones, roughly 95% of them seen only once. The sample was blood. V gene TRBV5-1 combines with J gene TRBJ1-2; D call uncertain. This sequence originates from a woman aged 55-69 years in good health. The CDR3 coding sequence is TGCGCCAGCAGCTTGGAGGGTTATGGCTACACCTTC. It translates to CASSLEGYGYTF.